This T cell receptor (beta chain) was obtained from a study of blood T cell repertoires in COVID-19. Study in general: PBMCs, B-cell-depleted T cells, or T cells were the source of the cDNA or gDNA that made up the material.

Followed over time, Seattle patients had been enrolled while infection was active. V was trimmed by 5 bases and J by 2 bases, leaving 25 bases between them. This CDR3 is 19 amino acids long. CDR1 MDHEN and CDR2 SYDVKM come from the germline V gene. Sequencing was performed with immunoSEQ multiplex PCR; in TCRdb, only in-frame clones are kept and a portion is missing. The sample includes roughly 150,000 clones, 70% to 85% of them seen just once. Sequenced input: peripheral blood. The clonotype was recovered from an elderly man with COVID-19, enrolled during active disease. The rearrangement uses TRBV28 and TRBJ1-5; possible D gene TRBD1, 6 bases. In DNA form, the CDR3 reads TGTGCCAGCAGTCCTCTACAGGGTGGGTCATTGGTGGGCAATCAGCCCCAGCATTTT. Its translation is CASSPLQGGSLVGNQPQHF.